The 25 T cell receptor beta chains listed next were all sequenced from one sample in a study of blood T cell repertoires in COVID-19. The data were produced by immunoSEQ multiplex PCR, yet TCRdb's version contains in-frame clones alone and is incomplete. The sample lists 200,000 or so clones; around 86% were seen once. The sequenced material came from peripheral blood. Every receptor here comes from a man between 60 and 70 years old who had recovered from COVID-19.

The rearrangement joins TRBV9 to TRBJ2-5, with D possibly TRBD2 on 5 matching bases. This CDR3 is built from 12 residues. Trimming shortened V by 4 bases and J by 5 bases, and 9 bases separated the two germline ends. CDR1 SGDLS and CDR2 YYNGEE come from the germline V gene. The CDR3 loop is CASSREGETQYF. The CDR3 DNA follows: TGTGCCAGCAGCCGGGAAGGGGAGACCCAGTACTTC.

The chain recombines TRBV27 with TRBJ2-7; 8 bases fit TRBD1. V shed 7 bases and J 6 bases; nucleotides not matched to a gene: 11. Germline-derived CDR1 and CDR2 are MNHEY and SMNVEV (reference sequence). The CDR3 has 14 residues. CDR3 region: CASTLRQGSPEQYF. The CDR3 DNA follows: TGTGCCAGCACCTTAAGACAGGGGAGTCCCGAGCAGTACTTC.

This chain links TRBV25-1 with TRBJ2-7, with 9 bases lining up with TRBD1. CDR1 MGHDK and CDR2 SYGVNS come from the germline V gene. This CDR3 has 16 residues. V was clipped by 3 bases and J by 0 bases; unmatched bases: 6. The CDR3 loop reads CASSEKQGAGSYEQYF. In DNA form, the CDR3 reads TGTGCCAGCAGTGAGAAACAGGGGGCCGGCTCCTACGAGCAGTACTTC.

The chain uses TRBV19 and TRBJ2-1; 7 bases agree with TRBD2. With V trimmed by 3 bases and J by 4 bases, 3 bases remained unmatched. Germline loops: CDR1 LNHDA, CDR2 SQIVND (reference sequence). The CDR3 covers 14 residues. The CDR3 reads CASSIPGLYNEQFF. The CDR3 nucleotides read TGTGCCAGTAGTATCCCGGGACTATACAATGAGCAGTTCTTC. Looking up the rest from reference TRBV19 and TRBJ2-1 gives the full variable domain: DGGITQSPKYLFRKEGQNVTLSCEQNLNHDAMYWYRQDPGQGLRLIYYSQIVNDFQKGDIAEGYSVSREKKESFPLTVTSAQKNPTAFYLCASSIPGLYNEQFFGPGTRLTVL.

The J gene is TRBJ2-1, the V gene TRBV10-3; 7 bases align to TRBD1. This CDR3 has 12 residues. Unmatched junction bases numbered 2, after V lost 5 bases and J lost 7 bases. From germline, CDR1 is ENHRY and CDR2 SYGVKD. As DNA, the CDR3 is TGTGCCATCAGTCGGACAGGAAATGAGCAGTTCTTC. Translating gives CAISRTGNEQFF.

This clone was counted a few times. The CDR3 DNA sequence: TGTGCCTGGAGCCGGGGACAGGGAGAGGAGACCCAGTACTTC. Translated, it gives CAWSRGQGEETQYF. This chain joins TRBV30 and TRBJ2-5, with 9 bases that match TRBD1. The V segment lost 3 bases and the J segment 5 bases; nucleotides outside the gene matches: 7. Germline CDR1 GTSNPN, CDR2 SVGIG (reference sequence). The CDR3 is 14 amino acids.

This clone has only a few counts. The rearrangement joins TRBV5-1 to TRBJ2-2; 11 bases agree with TRBD2. Per germline, CDR1 SGHRS and CDR2 YFSETQ. This CDR3 comprises 16 residues. J gave up 3 bases and V 5 bases, and 6 bases lay outside the gene matches. CDR3 sequence reads: CASRLVAGGDTGELFF. CDR3 sequence (DNA): TGCGCCAGCAGGCTGGTAGCGGGAGGGGACACCGGGGAGCTGTTTTTT.

As for this clone: The sample carries other DNA sequences with the same CDR3. This chain links TRBV14 with TRBJ1-1; D gene uncertain. Looked up from germline, CDR1 is SGHDN and CDR2 is FVKESK. The V end lost 2 bases, the J end lost 5 bases, and 9 bases lay between the germline ends. The CDR3 runs to 13 residues. In DNA, the CDR3 is TGTGCCAGCAGCCAAAGTCCTCGGACTGAAGCTTTCTTT. It codes for CASSQSPRTEAFF.

CDR3 protein: CASSFGGGPSGANVLTF. The CDR3 region has the DNA TGTGCCAGCAGCTTTGGCGGGGGACCCTCTGGGGCCAACGTCCTGACTTTC. The V call is TRBV13, the J call TRBJ2-6, with 7 bases aligning to TRBD2. CDR1 is PRHDT and CDR2 is FYEKMQ in the germline V gene (reference sequence). This CDR3 contains 17 residues. V lost 3 bases to trimming and J lost 0 bases; unmatched junction nucleotides: 5. Using reference TRBV13 and TRBJ2-6 for the parts outside the CDR3, the full variable domain is AAGVIQSPRHLIKEKRETATLKCYPIPRHDTVYWYQQGPGQDPQFLISFYEKMQSDKGSIPDRFSAQQFSDYHSELNMSSLELGDSALYFCASSFGGGPSGANVLTFGAGSRLTVL.

The rearrangement links TRBV27 to TRBJ2-1; 8 bases line up with TRBD1. V shed 2 bases, J shed 2 bases, and the junction held 23 bases outside the gene matches. Per germline, CDR1 MNHEY and CDR2 SMNVEV (reference sequence). The CDR3 extends over 22 amino acids. CDR3 protein: CASSLREISIDRGVLAYNEQFF. The CDR3 DNA reads TGTGCCAGCAGTTTACGGGAAATATCCATTGACAGGGGCGTACTGGCCTACAATGAGCAGTTCTTC.

This rearrangement joins TRBV6-4 to TRBJ1-5; 7 bases are a match to TRBD1. CDR3 size: 14 residues. J lost 8 bases, V lost 9 bases, and 13 bases had no gene match. From germline, CDR1 is MRHNA and CDR2 SNTAGT. The CDR3 reads CARTPGQLSEPQHF. The CDR3 region has the DNA TGTGCCAGAACTCCGGGACAGCTATCAGAGCCCCAGCATTTT.

To note about this clone: Additional DNA sequences in this sample encode the identical CDR3. The rearrangement joins TRBV6-2 or TRBV6-3 to TRBJ1-2, with D unresolved. This CDR3 contains 13 residues. Germline V lookup: CDR1 MNHEY, CDR2 SVGEGT. Trimming cost V 2 bases and J 2 bases, with 6 bases left between them. CDR3 sequence (DNA): TGTGCCAGCAGTTACGGGCTGAACTATGGCTACACCTTC. This sequence encodes CASSYGLNYGYTF.

This chain joins TRBV7-3 and TRBJ2-6; D is undetermined. Per germline, CDR1 SGHTA and CDR2 FQGTGA. The CDR3 extends over 13 amino acids. The V end lost 6 bases, the J end lost 2 bases, and 5 bases lay between the germline ends. The chain's CDR3 is CASRAPGANVLTF. CDR3 sequence (DNA): TGTGCCAGCAGAGCACCTGGGGCCAACGTCCTGACTTTC.

This chain joins TRBV12-5 and TRBJ2-7; 7 nucleotides line up with TRBD1. Germline V lookup: CDR1 LGHNT, CDR2 FRNRAP. The length of the CDR3 is 17 residues. V was pared by 6 bases and J by 1 base, with 15 bases of the junction left unmatched. CDR3 bases: TGTGCTAGTGGCCCCGGTACGACAGGGATCAGGTCCTACGAGCAGTACTTC. Its protein is CASGPGTTGIRSYEQYF.

J is TRBJ2-3 and V is TRBV18, with 11 bases identical to TRBD1. The CDR3 runs 18 residues. Germline V CDR1 and CDR2: KGHSH, LQKENI. The trim removed 3 bases at V and 3 bases at J, leaving 11 bases unmatched. CDR3 in DNA: TGTGCCAGCTCACCGATGATTACCGGGACAGGGGGAACAGATACGCAGTATTTT. Translating gives CASSPMITGTGGTDTQYF.

This sequence joins TRBV12-5 and TRBJ2-7; weak D call: TRBD2 (6 bases). CDR3 size: 15 residues. The V gene's germline CDR1 is LGHNT and CDR2 FRNRAP. Trimming shortened V by 3 bases and J by 0 bases, and 12 bases separated the two germline ends. CDR3 sequence (DNA): TGTGCTAGTGGTTTCCCGGGACTTCCCTCCTACGAGCAGTACTTC. As protein: CASGFPGLPSYEQYF.

The genes are TRBV6-6 and TRBJ2-7; 9 positions match TRBD1. J was trimmed by 3 bases and V by 6 bases; bases with no gene match: 9. The CDR3 covers 15 residues. The V gene's germline CDR1 is MNHNY and CDR2 SVGAGI (reference sequence). CDR3: CASRTTGGSFYEQYF. The CDR3 nucleotides are TGTGCCAGCAGGACAACAGGGGGCAGCTTCTACGAGCAGTACTTC.

This chain connects TRBV5-1 to TRBJ2-7, with D uncertain. The V end lost 0 bases, the J end lost 0 bases, and 13 bases lay between the germline ends. CDR1 and CDR2 from the germline V gene are SGHRS and YFSETQ. The CDR3 loop spans 16 amino acids. The CDR3 reads CASSLEPGLSSYEQYF. For the CDR3, the DNA is TGCGCCAGCAGCTTGGAACCGGGTTTGAGCTCCTACGAGCAGTACTTC.

The chain recombines TRBV19 with TRBJ2-1; possible D gene TRBD1, 6 bases. The CDR3 totals 14 residues. CDR1 and CDR2 (germline): LNHDA, SQIVND (reference sequence). V lost 1 base, J lost 10 bases, and 14 bases lay in between. The CDR3 DNA reads as TGTGCCAGTAGTATAGTACAGGGCTGGGCCGAGCAGTTCTTC. This encodes CASSIVQGWAEQFF.

This chain connects TRBV6-2 or TRBV6-3 to TRBJ2-7, with TRBD2 as a possible D gene (6 bases). From germline, CDR1 is MNHEY and CDR2 SVGEGT. The CDR3 sequence is 18 residues long. Deletions cut 0 bases from V and 3 bases from J, with 21 bases between. As DNA, the CDR3 is TGTGCCAGCAGTTACTCGATTGGATTCGCGGCGGGGATCTACGAGCAGTACTTC. Translation gives CASSYSIGFAAGIYEQYF.

The chain employs TRBV19 and TRBJ1-3, with TRBD1 matching over 8 bases. Germline V gene data show CDR1 as LNHDA and CDR2 as SQIVND (reference sequence). The V and J ends lost 5 bases and 0 bases, in that order; junction bases with no gene match: 6. The CDR3 loop spans 16 amino acids. The CDR3, as DNA: TGTGCCAGTAGTTCGGGACAGGAGAGCTCTGGAAACACCATATATTTT. Translated: CASSSGQESSGNTIYF.

The chain recombines TRBV18 with TRBJ2-7; 8 bases are shared with TRBD2. This CDR3 is 14 amino acids long. Trimming removed 3 bases from V and 3 bases from J; junction bases left unmatched: 4. Germline V gene lookup returns CDR1 KGHSH and CDR2 LQKENI. The CDR3 nucleotides are TGTGCCAGCTCACCCCTCGGGGGGGGCTACGAGCAGTACTTC. This sequence encodes CASSPLGGGYEQYF. Full variable domain (outside the CDR3, taken from reference TRBV18 and TRBJ2-7): NAGVMQNPRHLVRRRGQEARLRCSPMKGHSHVYWYRQLPEEGLKFMVYLQKENIIDESGMPKERFSAEFPKEGPSILRIQQVVRGDSAAYFCASSPLGGGYEQYFGPGTRLTVT.

The chain joins TRBV5-6 to TRBJ1-1, with TRBD1 matching 8 bases. The CDR3 covers 16 residues. Germline values: CDR1 SGHDT, CDR2 YYEEEE. V was clipped by 6 bases and J by 4 bases; unmatched bases: 14. CDR3 nucleotides: TGTGCCAGCACCCGACGCTCGACAGGGGCTGGCACTGAAGCTTTCTTT. Its translation: CASTRRSTGAGTEAFF.

This clone occurred once. The chain combines TRBV9 with TRBJ2-5, with 7 positions matching TRBD1. The junction had 12 bases not matched to a gene; V was cut back by 6 bases and J by 1 base. This CDR3 comprises 16 residues. Germline lookup yields CDR1 SGDLS and CDR2 YYNGEE. The CDR3 DNA sequence: TGTGCCAGCACCCCGTTATCGACAGGGATCCAAGAGACCCAGTACTTC. Translation gives CASTPLSTGIQETQYF.

This clone was observed a single time. CDR3 DNA sequence: TGTGCTAGTGGTCCAAGCCGGGGGGCGTATGGCTACACCTTC. This translates into CASGPSRGAYGYTF. This chain uses TRBV12-5 with TRBJ1-2, with D possibly TRBD1 on 6 matching bases. Trimming removed 5 bases at V and 5 bases at J, with 15 bases between. The length of the CDR3 is 14 residues. Germline V gives CDR1 LGHNT, CDR2 FRNRAP.